The next 7 T cell receptor beta chains were all read from a single sample in a study of cytomegalovirus exposure and HLA in healthy donors. With 60 Vbeta and 13 Jbeta primers, the PCR was carried out. Measured with immunoSEQ multiplex PCR; TCRdb has only the in-frame clones, and not every one. The sample yields 250,000 to 350,000 clones, approximately 90% seen once. Input material: PBMCs. The source of these receptors is a man between 40 and 49 years old in good health and CMV-seropositive.

The V gene is TRBV7-3, the J gene TRBJ2-1; TRBD2 agrees at 10 bases. The CDR3 runs to 15 residues. V gave up 5 bases and J gave up 4 bases; unmatched junction bases: 5. Germline CDR1 SGHTA, CDR2 FQGTGA. The CDR3, as DNA: TGTGCCAGCAGCCCGAGCGGGAGGGATTACAATGAGCAGTTCTTC. It translates to CASSPSGRDYNEQFF.

J is TRBJ2-7 and V is TRBV5-1; maybe TRBD1 (6 bases). CDR3 length: 15 amino acids. Trimming cost V 0 bases and J 6 bases, with 16 bases left between them. Germline values: CDR1 SGHRS, CDR2 YFSETQ. DNA for the CDR3: TGCGCCAGCAGCTTGGCTGGGGGCCCTTCGGGCGAGCAGTACTTC. It yields the protein CASSLAGGPSGEQYF.

The chain carries TRBV18 and TRBJ2-2, with 9 bases lining up with TRBD1. The CDR3 is made up of 16 amino acids. V trimming: 5 bases; J trimming: 4 bases; junction bases outside the gene matches: 8. The germline gives CDR1 KGHSH, CDR2 LQKENI. The CDR3, as DNA: TGTGCCAGCTCATCCTCGGGACAGGGTGGCACCGGGGAGCTGTTTTTT. Translating it yields CASSSSGQGGTGELFF.

With regard to this clone: The limits of the CDR3 on the DNA are not certain, so only TCRdb's listed CDR3 is given. This chain uses TRBV6-5 with TRBJ2-3; the table's D call of TRBD2 was not tested on the DNA. From its first to its last residue, the CDR3 has 15 amino acids. CDR1 is MNHEY and CDR2 is SVGAGI in the germline V gene. The CDR3 reads CASSFLESGTDTQYF.

The gene calls are TRBV7-9 and TRBJ1-2; a weak D match, TRBD1 (5 bases). CDR1 and CDR2 (germline): SEHNR, FQNEAQ (reference sequence). This CDR3 has 15 amino acids. Trimming left V 6 bases short and J 2 bases short, with 16 bases between. This CDR3 is CASSQGLGPNYGYTF. The DNA for the CDR3 is TGTGCCAGCAGTCAAGGGCTGGGGCCGAACTATGGCTACACCTTC.

In this sample, this clone turned up once. The gene calls are TRBV9 and TRBJ2-2; 10 nucleotides match TRBD2. CDR1 and CDR2 (germline): SGDLS, YYNGEE. The CDR3 covers 16 residues. The V gene end was trimmed by 0 bases and the J gene end by 7 bases; junction bases not matched to a gene: 6. The DNA of the CDR3 is TGTGCCAGCAGCGTAGGGCTAGCGGGAGCTAACGGGGAGCTGTTTTTT. It is translated as CASSVGLAGANGELFF. Variable domain in full (rest from reference TRBV9 and TRBJ2-2): DSGVTQTPKHLITATGQRVTLRCSPRSGDLSVYWYQQSLDQGLQFLIQYYNGEERAKGNILERFSAQQFPDLHSELNLSSLELGDSALYFCASSVGLAGANGELFFGEGSRLTVL.

This chain links TRBV5-1 with TRBJ2-1; maybe TRBD2 (5 bases). Germline V gene sequence: CDR1 SGHRS, CDR2 YFSETQ. The V end was cut by 0 bases, the J end by 6 bases, with 10 bases between. The CDR3 sequence is 14 residues long. This CDR3 reads CASSLGVGVNEQFF. CDR3 DNA sequence: TGCGCCAGCAGCTTGGGGGTGGGAGTCAATGAGCAGTTCTTC. The variable domain in full, with the rest retrieved from reference TRBV5-1 and TRBJ2-1, is KAGVTQTPRYLIKTRGQQVTLSCSPISGHRSVSWYQQTPGQGLQFLFEYFSETQRNKGNFPGRFSGRQFSNSRSEMNVSTLELGDSALYLCASSLGVGVNEQFFGPGTRLTVL.